Shown below are 22 T cell receptor beta chains from a single sample sequenced in a study of cytomegalovirus exposure and HLA in healthy donors. The PCR employed 60 Vbeta primers together with 13 Jbeta primers. Using immunoSEQ multiplex PCR, the repertoire was profiled, and TCRdb retains in-frame clones only, with some absent. Of tens of thousands of clones in the sample, approximately 60% are singletons; the top ten hold 4% to 5.5%. The specimen was PBMCs. The receptors were sampled from a male donor in good health and CMV-seropositive.

This clone has a handful of counts. The rearrangement uses TRBV19 and TRBJ1-1; perhaps TRBD1 as D (5 bases). The CDR3 runs to 14 residues. In germline, CDR1 is LNHDA, CDR2 SQIVND (reference sequence). V was trimmed by 1 base and J by 5 bases, leaving 11 bases between them. DNA for the CDR3: TGTGCCAGTAGTATAGTAGGAGGGGTTACTGAAGCTTTCTTT. Its translation is CASSIVGGVTEAFF.

In DNA form, the CDR3 reads TGTGCCAGCAGCTTTTACGGGAGTCTTAAAGACTACAATGAGCAGTTCTTC. This gives the protein CASSFYGSLKDYNEQFF. The rearrangement joins TRBV5-6 to TRBJ2-1; D is possibly TRBD2 (6 bases). CDR1 is SGHDT, CDR2 YYEEEE, per germline. Deletions cut 2 bases from V and 3 bases from J, with 18 bases between. The CDR3 loop spans 17 amino acids.

The CDR3 DNA reads TGTGCCAGCAGTGTGGGGGGGTGGACTGAAGCTTTCTTT. Amino acid sequence: CASSVGGWTEAFF. The rearrangement uses TRBV6-1 and TRBJ1-1, with a tentative D call TRBD1 (5 bases). Per the germline V gene, CDR1 is MNHNS and CDR2 is SASEGT. The CDR3 loop spans 13 amino acids. The ends were cut back, 4 bases at V and 5 bases at J, with 11 bases in the middle.

This clone was found a few times. The CDR3 coding sequence is TGTGCCAGCAGTTTAGGGTTGGGGGGGACCCACGAGCAGTACTTC. Amino acid sequence: CASSLGLGGTHEQYF. The chain carries TRBV27 and TRBJ2-7; the match to TRBD2 covers 7 bases. In germline, CDR1 is MNHEY, CDR2 SMNVEV (reference sequence). Trimming took 2 bases from V and 5 from J; bases not matched to a gene: 9. CDR3 length: 15 amino acids.

This clone was observed a few times. The chain links TRBV30 to TRBJ2-1; 8 bases map to TRBD1. J lost 9 bases, V lost 1 base, and 11 bases had no gene match. The germline gives CDR1 GTSNPN, CDR2 SVGIG (reference sequence). The CDR3 totals 15 residues. The CDR3 region is CAWSATQGALREQFF. CDR3 in DNA: TGTGCCTGGAGTGCCACCCAGGGGGCATTGCGTGAGCAGTTCTTC.

This clone appeared a few times. The gene calls are TRBV5-6 and TRBJ2-7, with D possibly matching TRBD1 (5 bases). CDR3 length: 15 residues. Germline V lookup: CDR1 SGHDT, CDR2 YYEEEE. V was clipped by 2 bases and J by 2 bases, with 14 bases between them. The CDR3 protein is CASSLRQLGTYEQYF. The DNA for the CDR3 is TGTGCCAGCAGCTTACGACAGTTAGGTACCTACGAGCAGTACTTC.

This clone has more than one count but fewer than ten. V usage is TRBV28 and J usage is TRBJ1-2; a weak D match, TRBD1 (5 bases). The CDR3 extends over 11 amino acids. The V end was cut by 8 bases, the J end by 8 bases, with 12 bases between. CDR1 MDHEN and CDR2 SYDVKM come from the germline V gene. CDR3 in amino acids: CASAGGYGYTF. As DNA, the CDR3 is TGTGCCAGCGCTGGGGGGTACGGCTACACCTTC.

The rearrangement uses TRBV4-1 and TRBJ2-6, with 8 nucleotides matching TRBD1. The CDR3 contains 18 residues. Germline V CDR1 and CDR2: MGHRA, YSYEKL. V trimming: 0 bases; J trimming: 1 base; junction bases outside the gene matches: 5. The CDR3 is CASSQEWDRWSGANVLTF. The CDR3 region has the DNA TGCGCCAGCAGCCAAGAGTGGGACAGGTGGTCTGGGGCCAACGTCCTGACTTTC.

Notes on this clone: An end of the junction differs from the germline gene, which may be a read error. The V gene is TRBV6-4, the J gene TRBJ2-1; 13 nucleotides align to TRBD2. The CDR3 spans 16 residues. Germline V gives CDR1 MRHNA, CDR2 SNTAGT. CDR3 sequence (DNA): TGTGCCGGCAGTGGACTAGCGGGAGTAGGATACAATGAGCAGTTCTTC. This sequence encodes CAGSGLAGVGYNEQFF.

The chain carries TRBV6-6 and TRBJ2-3; TRBD2 matches at 9 bases. Germline CDR1 MNHNY, CDR2 SVGAGI (reference sequence). The CDR3 loop spans 16 amino acids. V lost 6 bases and J lost 1; bases outside the gene matches: 8. The CDR3 here is CASSYTQRGGTDTQYF. Here the CDR3 DNA reads TGTGCCAGCAGCTACACGCAGCGGGGGGGCACAGATACGCAGTATTTT.

V and J are TRBV19 and TRBJ2-6; no definite D call. Trimming took 4 bases from V and 0 from J, leaving 7 bases between them. The V gene's germline CDR1 is LNHDA and CDR2 SQIVND (reference sequence). The CDR3 is made up of 15 amino acids. The chain's CDR3 is CASSTTASGANVLTF. For the CDR3, the DNA is TGTGCCAGTAGTACCACAGCCTCTGGGGCCAACGTCCTGACTTTC.

This clone was counted only a few times. The chain combines TRBV7-2 with TRBJ2-5; 10 nucleotides line up with TRBD2. With V trimmed by 0 bases and J by 2 bases, 3 bases remained unmatched. The CDR3 covers 16 residues. Germline assignment: CDR1 SGHTA and CDR2 FQGNSA. CDR3 amino acids: CASSLASGGSQETQYF. CDR3 coding DNA: TGTGCCAGCAGCTTAGCTAGCGGGGGGTCACAAGAGACCCAGTACTTC.

This chain uses TRBV11-2 with TRBJ2-7; D is possibly TRBD2 (7 bases). This CDR3 is built from 15 residues. With 0 bases removed from V and 4 bases from J, the gap between germline ends came to 13 bases. The germline CDR1 and CDR2 sequences are SGHAT and FQNNGV. In DNA, the CDR3 is TGTGCCAGCAGCTTAGATCCGGGGGGCGGTTACGAGCAGTACTTC. It specifies CASSLDPGGGYEQYF.

This rearrangement joins TRBV2 to TRBJ2-3; 11 bases map to TRBD2. The CDR3 extends over 16 amino acids. Unmatched junction bases numbered 6, after V lost 7 bases and J lost 0 bases. Germline assignment: CDR1 SNHLY and CDR2 FYNNEI. The chain's CDR3 is CASTVTSGESTDTQYF. The CDR3 coding sequence is TGTGCCAGCACCGTGACTAGCGGGGAAAGCACAGATACGCAGTATTTT.

The chain carries TRBV2 and TRBJ2-7; 7 bases are a match to TRBD2. CDR1 SNHLY and CDR2 FYNNEI come from the germline V gene. CDR3 size: 14 residues. With 11 bases clipped from V and 6 bases from J, the junction kept 16 bases outside the gene matches. The CDR3 nucleotides are TGTGCCCGAACCGGCGGACTAGACAACGGCGAGCAGTACTTC. Protein product: CARTGGLDNGEQYF. The full variable domain, its missing parts supplied by reference TRBV2 and TRBJ2-7, is EPEVTQTPSHQVTQMGQEVILRCVPISNHLYFYWYRQILGQKVEFLVSFYNNEISEKSEIFDDQFSVERPDGSNFTLKIRSTKLEDSAMYFCARTGGLDNGEQYFGPGTRLTVT.

This chain connects TRBV6-5 to TRBJ2-3, with 12 bases matching TRBD2. Trimming cost V 4 bases and J 6 bases; bases outside gene matches: 8. CDR1 is MNHEY, CDR2 SVGAGI, per germline. This CDR3 is built from 16 residues. CDR3 in DNA: TGTGCCAGCAGTTCCCGGCTAGCGGGAGGGACGGATACGCAGTATTTT. It yields the protein CASSSRLAGGTDTQYF.

This chain connects TRBV7-2 to TRBJ2-7; 8 nucleotides line up with TRBD2. The CDR3 runs 18 residues. The V and J ends lost 3 bases and 0 bases, in that order; junction bases with no gene match: 13. In germline, CDR1 is SGHTA, CDR2 FQGNSA. DNA of the CDR3: TGTGCCAGCAGCTTCACTATCGTTGGACTAGCCAGCTCCTACGAGCAGTACTTC. Encoded protein: CASSFTIVGLASSYEQYF.

This rearrangement joins TRBV7-6 to TRBJ2-1, with TRBD2 matching 8 bases. Germline V gene data show CDR1 as SGHVS and CDR2 as FNYEAQ. V was pared by 5 bases and J by 2 bases, with 8 bases of the junction left unmatched. The CDR3 is 16 residues long. The CDR3 nucleotides read TGTGCCAGCAGCCCGAGTAACGGGGGGGCCTACAATGAGCAGTTCTTC. Residues: CASSPSNGGAYNEQFF. Variable domain in full (rest from reference TRBV7-6 and TRBJ2-1): GAGVSQSPRYKVTKRGQDVALRCDPISGHVSLYWYRQALGQGPEFLTYFNYEAQQDKSGLPNDRFSAERPEGSISTLTIQRTEQRDSAMYRCASSPSNGGAYNEQFFGPGTRLTVL.

This clone was counted only a few times. The gene calls are TRBV19 and TRBJ2-2; TRBD1 is a possible D gene (5 bases). This CDR3 has 14 amino acids. Trimming left V 5 bases short and J 0 bases short, with 7 bases between. The germline V gene has CDR1 LNHDA and CDR2 SQIVND (reference sequence). The chain's CDR3 is CASSQGPNTGELFF. The DNA for the CDR3 is TGTGCCAGTAGTCAGGGTCCGAACACCGGGGAGCTGTTTTTT.

This clone was seen a handful of times. This chain uses TRBV7-3 with TRBJ2-7, with D unresolved. From germline, CDR1 is SGHTA and CDR2 FQGTGA. The CDR3 is 14 amino acids. The V and J ends lost 0 bases and 6 bases respectively, with 12 bases between them. CDR3 bases: TGTGCCAGCAGCTTAACGAGTCCCCCGAGCGAGCAGTACTTC. Translating gives CASSLTSPPSEQYF.

The J gene is TRBJ1-4, the V gene TRBV5-6; D remains unclear. The V gene's germline CDR1 is SGHDT and CDR2 YYEEEE. The V gene lost 0 bases and the J gene lost 3 bases, with 6 bases spanning the gap. The CDR3 sequence is 14 residues long. Written as DNA, the CDR3 is TGTGCCAGCAGCTTGGGGAGGGCTAATGAAAAACTGTTTTTT. Its protein product is CASSLGRANEKLFF.

With respect to this clone: The sample holds other DNA sequences that translate to the same CDR3. V usage is TRBV27 and J usage is TRBJ2-5, with TRBD1 identical over 8 bases. Germline loops: CDR1 MNHEY, CDR2 SMNVEV (reference sequence). After removal of 2 bases from V and 5 bases from J, the junction contained 4 bases not matched to a gene. This CDR3 is 14 amino acids long. The CDR3 DNA sequence: TGTGCCAGCAGTTTAGGACAGGGAGGTGAGACCCAGTACTTC. Residues: CASSLGQGGETQYF.